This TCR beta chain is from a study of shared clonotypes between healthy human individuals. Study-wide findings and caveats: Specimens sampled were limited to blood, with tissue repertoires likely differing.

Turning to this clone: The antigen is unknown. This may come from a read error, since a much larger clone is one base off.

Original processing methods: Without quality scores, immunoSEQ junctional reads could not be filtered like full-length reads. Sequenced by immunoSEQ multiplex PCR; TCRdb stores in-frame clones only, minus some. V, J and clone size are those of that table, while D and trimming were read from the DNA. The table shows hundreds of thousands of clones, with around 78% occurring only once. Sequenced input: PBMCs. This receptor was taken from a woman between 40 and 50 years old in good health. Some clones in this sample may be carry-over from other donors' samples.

For the CDR3, the DNA is TGCAGTGTTAGTGTTAACTACGAGCAGTACTTC. Translated: CSVSVNYEQYF. The chain combines TRBV20-1 with TRBJ2-7, with unresolved D. This CDR3 is built from 11 residues. CDR1 and CDR2 (germline): DFQATT, SNEGSKA (reference sequence). Trimming cost V 7 bases and J 3 bases, with 10 bases left between them.